The source of this TCR beta chain is a study of T cell repertoires in cytomegalovirus infection. In the study overall: CMV epitopes in the study were HLA-C-restricted (recently identified) and HLA-B-restricted (well studied). General study results and limits: Clonotypes of TCR beta that were HLA-C-restricted and CMV-specific dominated the ex vivo response.

Germline assignment: CDR1 SGHNT and CDR2 YENEEA. The CDR3 runs 13 residues. V lost 5 bases and J lost 13, with 18 bases in between. This clonotype has just a few counts. Its cognate antigen is unknown. MiXCR, applied by TCRdb to the reads, yields one record per CDR3 protein. The table includes roughly 920,000 distinct CDR3 sequences, under 40% detected once. This chain joins TRBV11-3 and TRBJ2-1, with a weak D call TRBD1 (6 bases). This receptor was taken from a human donor in good health (CMV status not recorded). Some clones in this sample may be carry-over from other donors' samples. The sample here was cultured CD8+ T cells from PBMCs, taken from culture after CMV antigen stimulation. CDR3 amino acids: CASSPTPQGDQFF. In nucleotides, the CDR3 is TGTGCCAGCAGCCCCACCCCACAGGGCGACCAGTTCTTC.